This TCR beta chain was captured by sequencing in a study of blood T cell repertoires in COVID-19. Turning to the study itself: PBMCs, B-cell-depleted T cells, or T cells were the source of the cDNA or gDNA that made up the material.

In the study's own analysis: Reference gene primer amplification in the assay estimated nucleated cell counts. Here immunoSEQ multiplex PCR was the method, and the copy in TCRdb shows in-frame clones only, minus some. D and trimming were read from the DNA, whereas the V and J calls and clone size are those reported in that table. This sample has some 200,000 clones; roughly 85% occur once, and the top ten carry about 2.4%. The CDR3 runs 14 residues. J was trimmed by 2 bases and V by 8 bases; bases with no gene match: 7. Germline V gene lookup returns CDR1 MNHGY and CDR2 SVAAGI. Sequencing was carried out using peripheral blood. J is TRBJ2-7 and V is TRBV6-9; TRBD1 aligns across 9 bases. This receptor was identified in a woman in her 70s with COVID-19, enrolled during active disease. The CDR3: CASRTGTGPYEQYF. DNA for the CDR3: TGTGCCAGCCGCACCGGGACAGGGCCCTACGAGCAGTACTTC.